A single sample gave rise to the 16 T cell receptor beta chains below, sequenced in a study of PD-1 blockade in classical Hodgkin lymphoma. Time point specified: cycle 4 day 1 (C4D1), after more than five weeks of nivolumab. Every one of the patients relapsed after autologous stem cell transplantation (brentuximab vedotin exposure was variable). Produced via immunoSEQ multiplex PCR; TCRdb's table is partial and in-frame only. The sample records tens of thousands of clones, more than 75% being singletons. The specimen was peripheral blood mononuclear cells (PBMCs), collected before the fourth cycle of nivolumab. Receptor source: a human donor with classical Hodgkin lymphoma.

V gene TRBV28 combines with J gene TRBJ2-3; 9 bases align to TRBD2. CDR1 and CDR2 from the germline V gene are MDHEN and SYDVKM. The CDR3 runs 16 residues. With V trimmed by 10 bases and J by 4 bases, 15 bases remained unmatched. CDR3 sequence reads: CATGPGASGISDTQYF. The CDR3 DNA follows: TGTGCCACCGGCCCGGGGGCTAGCGGGATCTCAGATACGCAGTATTTT.

This rearrangement joins TRBV2 to TRBJ1-2; D is unclear. Germline values: CDR1 SNHLY, CDR2 FYNNEI. Trimming left V 11 bases short and J 4 bases short, with 17 bases between. The CDR3 is 13 amino acids. CDR3 DNA sequence: TGTGCCTACCCGGGGAGGGCAGGCTATGGCTACACCTTC. Protein: CAYPGRAGYGYTF.

The CDR3 reads CASSYQLRGSQETQYF. The DNA of the CDR3 is TGTGCCAGCAGTTACCAATTGCGGGGGTCGCAAGAGACCCAGTACTTC. V and J are TRBV6-6 and TRBJ2-5; 7 nucleotides align to TRBD2. Per germline, CDR1 MNHNY and CDR2 SVGAGI (reference sequence). J gave up 2 bases and V 2 bases, and 8 bases lay outside the gene matches. The CDR3 is made up of 16 amino acids.

The chain has TRBV6-1 and TRBJ1-1; 8 bases are shared with TRBD1. The germline V gene has CDR1 MNHNS and CDR2 SASEGT. Trimming cost V 5 bases and J 4 bases; bases outside gene matches: 6. CDR3 size: 14 residues. The CDR3 loop reads CASSRQGIGTEAFF. In nucleotides, the CDR3 is TGTGCCAGCAGTAGACAGGGGATTGGCACTGAAGCTTTCTTT.

This clone appeared a few times. The chain employs TRBV19 and TRBJ1-2; D remains ambiguous. The CDR3 is made up of 12 amino acids. V shed 3 bases and J shed 8 bases, with 10 bases lying between them. Germline V CDR1 and CDR2: LNHDA, SQIVND (reference sequence). CDR3 in amino acids: CASSIAGRGYTF. DNA of the CDR3: TGTGCCAGTAGTATTGCGGGTCGAGGCTACACCTTC.

The chain employs TRBV4-2 and TRBJ1-5; a possible D gene is TRBD1 (6 bases). There are 15 residues in the CDR3. Germline assignment: CDR1 LGHNA and CDR2 YNFKEQ. V was clipped by 0 bases and J by 4 bases, with 10 bases between them. As DNA, the CDR3 is TGTGCCAGCAGCCAAGATGGAGGGGGTAATCAGCCCCAGCATTTT. Amino acid sequence: CASSQDGGGNQPQHF.

This chain connects TRBV28 to TRBJ1-1; a weak D match, TRBD1 (6 bases). Trimming left V 10 bases short and J 6 bases short, with 18 bases between. Germline-derived CDR1 and CDR2 are MDHEN and SYDVKM. The CDR3 totals 13 residues. CDR3 in DNA: TGTGCCATCTCGATCCTACAGGGATCTGAAGCTTTCTTT. Translation gives CAISILQGSEAFF.

The chain carries TRBV7-9 and TRBJ1-1; 8 bases agree with TRBD1. With 4 bases clipped from V and 3 bases from J, the junction kept 7 bases outside the gene matches. Germline assignment: CDR1 SEHNR and CDR2 FQNEAQ (reference sequence). The length of the CDR3 is 15 residues. CDR3 in amino acids: CASSSWTGKHTEAFF. As DNA, the CDR3 is TGTGCCAGCAGCTCATGGACAGGGAAGCACACTGAAGCTTTCTTT.

The chain uses TRBV19 and TRBJ1-5; D gene unclear. From germline, CDR1 is LNHDA and CDR2 SQIVND (reference sequence). The germline V and J ends were trimmed by 6 bases and 9 bases, with 12 bases remaining between them. The CDR3 spans 12 residues. CDR3 protein: CASSPVSWPQHF. The CDR3 DNA is TGTGCCAGTAGCCCGGTTTCCTGGCCCCAGCATTTT. The full variable domain, in which reference TRBV19 and TRBJ1-5 provide the parts outside the CDR3, is DGGITQSPKYLFRKEGQNVTLSCEQNLNHDAMYWYRQDPGQGLRLIYYSQIVNDFQKGDIAEGYSVSREKKESFPLTVTSAQKNPTAFYLCASSPVSWPQHFGDGTRLSIL.

The chain is built from TRBV19 and TRBJ2-1, with 14 bases identical to TRBD2. Germline CDR1 is LNHDA and CDR2 is SQIVND (reference sequence). This CDR3 is 23 amino acids long. V lost 5 bases to trimming and J lost 6 bases; unmatched junction nucleotides: 27. The CDR3 bases are TGTGCCAGTAGTTCCGGTCCACTCCTCACGGTGACTAGCGGGAGGGCCTTCTCCAATGAGCAGTTCTTC. This codes for CASSSGPLLTVTSGRAFSNEQFF.

This clone has only one observation. The rearrangement uses TRBV2 and TRBJ2-1, with D uncertain. Trimming removed 4 bases from V and 6 bases from J, with 7 bases in between. Germline-derived CDR1 and CDR2 are SNHLY and FYNNEI. The CDR3 totals 12 residues. The CDR3 DNA follows: TGTGCCAGCAGTGCTTCAAGCAATGAGCAGTTCTTC. Its translation: CASSASSNEQFF.

The V and J genes are TRBV7-9 and TRBJ1-1, with a tentative D call TRBD1 (6 bases). Germline V CDR1 and CDR2: SEHNR, FQNEAQ (reference sequence). V lost 0 bases, J lost 5 bases, and 13 bases lay in between. The CDR3 is 15 residues long. CDR3 in amino acids: CASSLAHGGRTEAFF. The CDR3 DNA reads TGTGCCAGCAGCTTAGCGCATGGGGGCAGGACTGAAGCTTTCTTT.

The V and J genes are TRBV10-2 and TRBJ2-7; D gene ambiguous. Germline V gives CDR1 WSHSY, CDR2 SAAADI. Trimming removed 4 bases at V and 5 bases at J, with 9 bases between. The length of the CDR3 is 12 residues. The CDR3 DNA reads TGCGCCAGCAGTGGTAGTACTGACGAGCAGTACTTC. It specifies CASSGSTDEQYF.

This rearrangement joins TRBV5-4 to TRBJ1-2; 11 bases map to TRBD1. Losses at the gene ends were 4 bases for V and 8 bases for J; bases not matched to a gene: 4. Per germline, CDR1 SGHNT and CDR2 YYREEE (reference sequence). The CDR3 is made up of 13 amino acids. The CDR3 protein is CASSRTGGGGYTF. The CDR3 region has the DNA TGTGCCAGCAGCCGGACAGGGGGCGGGGGCTACACCTTC.

The chain uses TRBV19 and TRBJ1-1; D possibly corresponds to TRBD1 (5 bases). The CDR3 spans 13 residues. V was clipped by 4 bases and J by 1 base, with 7 bases between them. Germline loops: CDR1 LNHDA, CDR2 SQIVND (reference sequence). CDR3 bases: TGTGCCAGTAGTAGACAGAAGAACACTGAAGCTTTCTTT. Its protein is CASSRQKNTEAFF.

This clone is a singleton in its sample. The chain employs TRBV7-9 and TRBJ1-1; D remains unclear. CDR3 size: 14 residues. V shed 5 bases and J shed 1 base, with 11 bases lying between them. Germline lookup yields CDR1 SEHNR and CDR2 FQNEAQ (reference sequence). CDR3 nucleotides: TGTGCCAGCAGCCCCGGCGACGAGAACACTGAAGCTTTCTTT. Protein product: CASSPGDENTEAFF. Variable domain in full (rest from reference TRBV7-9 and TRBJ1-1): DTGVSQNPRHKITKRGQNVTFRCDPISEHNRLYWYRQTLGQGPEFLTYFQNEAQLEKSRLLSDRFSAERPKGSFSTLEIQRTEQGDSAMYLCASSPGDENTEAFFGQGTRLTVV.